These T cell receptor beta chains were read from a single sample in a study of blood T cell repertoires in COVID-19. Method: immunoSEQ multiplex PCR; TCRdb's copy keeps in-frame clones and lacks some. The data hold tens of thousands of clones, with nearly 90% observed a single time. The sequencing input was peripheral blood. Source of these receptors: a man in his 60s with acute or convalescent COVID-19. Each CDR3 is given with its conserved first and last residue. Each record gives: clone size, D gene, V gene, J gene, CDR3 DNA, CDR3 protein. The D gene is left open where the match is weak. Size values are once, few and many counts, or a class for expanded clones, and some rows have none.

NA	TRBD1	TRBV18	TRBJ2-3	TGTGCCAGCTCACCAGGTTGGGACAGCGAAGATACGCAGTATTTT	CASSPGWDSEDTQYF
NA	NA	TRBV7-9	TRBJ1-6	TGTGCCAGCAGCTTAGTAGGTGGACAGAATTCACCCCTCCACTTT	CASSLVGGQNSPLHF
NA	NA	TRBV19	TRBJ1-5	TGTGCCAGTAGTATTCTCCCTCAGCCCCAGCATTTT	CASSILPQPQHF
NA	TRBD2	TRBV7-2	TRBJ2-2	TGTGCCAGCAGCTTGAGCGGGGCGAACACCGGGGAGCTGTTTTTT	CASSLSGANTGELFF
NA	NA	TRBV5-4	TRBJ1-2	TGTGCCAGCAGCGAGGGAGTGGGCGAATATGGCTACACCTTC	CASSEGVGEYGYTF
NA	TRBD1	TRBV5-1	TRBJ1-6	TGCGCCAGCAGCGCACGACAGGGCGGGTCACCCCTCCACTTT	CASSARQGGSPLHF
NA	TRBD1	TRBV19	TRBJ2-1	TGTGCCAGTTCCCGTATTCCCCGGGACAGCTCCTACAATGAGCAGTTCTTC	CASSRIPRDSSYNEQFF
NA	TRBD1	TRBV19	TRBJ1-1	TGTGCCAGTAGTATTTTCAACAGGGGGCTTGCTGAAGCTTTCTTT	CASSIFNRGLAEAFF
NA	TRBD1	TRBV7-3	TRBJ1-2	TGTGCCAGCAGCTTAATCCCCGGGACAGGGCCGAGTCGATATGGCTACACCTTC	CASSLIPGTGPSRYGYTF
NA	TRBD2	TRBV3-1/TRBV3-2	TRBJ2-1	TGTGCCAGCAGCCGTTCCGGACTAGCGGGGGTTTCTGGTGAGCAGTTCTTC	CASSRSGLAGVSGEQFF
few	TRBD2	TRBV3-1/TRBV3-2	TRBJ2-1	TGTGCCAGCAGCAGCCTAGCGGGGGGGAATGAGCAGTTCTTC	CASSSLAGGNEQFF
NA	TRBD1	TRBV25-1	TRBJ1-3	TGTGCCAGCAGCCTCGACAGGGTTGCTGGAAACACCATATATTTT	CASSLDRVAGNTIYF
NA	TRBD1	TRBV9	TRBJ2-2	TGTGCCAGCAGCATATGGGACAGACACCTTAACACCGGGGAGCTGTTTTTT	CASSIWDRHLNTGELFF
NA	NA	TRBV5-4	TRBJ1-1	TGTGCCAGCAGCTTATCGGCGGAGATGAACACTGAAGCTTTCTTT	CASSLSAEMNTEAFF
NA	TRBD1	TRBV5-1	TRBJ1-3	TGCGCCAGCAGCCCTACAGGGGGCTCTGGAAACACCATATATTTT	CASSPTGGSGNTIYF
NA	TRBD1	TRBV3-1/TRBV3-2	TRBJ1-2	TGTGCCAGCAGCCAAGGGACAGGGGGAGGGAATGGCTACACCTTC	CASSQGTGGGNGYTF
NA	NA	TRBV12-5	TRBJ1-1	TGTGCTAGTGGTTTTAGTGAGGGAGCTTTCTTT	CASGFSEGAFF
NA	NA	TRBV27	TRBJ1-6	TGTGCCAGCAGTTTAAACATCGGCCAGGGTAATTCACCCCTCCACTTT	CASSLNIGQGNSPLHF
once	NA	TRBV3-1/TRBV3-2	TRBJ2-7	TGTGCCAGCGGCCGCCGCCAGGGTCTGAATTACGAGCAGTACTTC	CASGRRQGLNYEQYF
NA	TRBD1	TRBV16	TRBJ1-1	TGTGCCAGCAGTTCCAGGACAGGCTTGAACACTGAAGCTTTCTTT	CASSSRTGLNTEAFF
NA	NA	TRBV7-6	TRBJ2-1	TGTGCCAGCAGGCCAACTTCGGGACATGGGGACAATGAGCAGTTCTTC	CASRPTSGHGDNEQFF
NA	TRBD1	TRBV5-6	TRBJ1-1	TGTGCCAGCAGCGACCAGGGGGAAGACACTGAAGCTTTCTTT	CASSDQGEDTEAFF
NA	TRBD1	TRBV18	TRBJ2-5	TGTGCCAGCTCCCCCGGACAGGTTGAGACCCAGTACTTC	CASSPGQVETQYF
NA	TRBD2	TRBV28	TRBJ2-2	TGTGCCAGCAGTTTACCCAGCGGGGGGGACTACACCGGGGAGCTGTTTTTT	CASSLPSGGDYTGELFF